The present T cell receptor beta chain was sequenced within a study of blood T cell repertoires in COVID-19 (TCRdb year 2020). Context from the whole study: Collaborator samples came from the United States, Italy and Spain and covered acute and convalescent phases of COVID-19. Subjects who had been exposed to COVID-19, were actively infected with it, or had recovered from it provided the deeply sampled blood TCRbeta repertoires that made up the dataset. The samples were drawn from two sources: the first 160 participants of the ongoing ImmuneRACE study, and 1,200 or so subjects contributed by 6 global collaborators. The prospective study material was composed of cDNA or gDNA derived from T cells, B-cell-depleted T cells, or PBMCs. Where available, HLA class I and class II types were obtained from metadata supplied by the sample provider rather than from assay-based typing. The sample metadata nearly always contained a de-identified subject ID, COVID-19 status, age in years and sex. The repertoires were released in a freely available public database intended as a resource for research on the immune response to SARS-CoV-2.

Enrolling through a virtual design, the prospective study's participants ranged in age from roughly 18 to 95 years and lived across roughly 23 United States geographic areas. To assign participants to cohorts, the prospective study relied on clinical history that participants themselves reported in a screening survey and a study questionnaire. Recovered participants in ImmuneRACE Cohort 3 were defined as having two consecutive negative NP/OP PCR tests, clearance from a healthcare professional, or resolution of symptoms. In the prospective study, whole blood, serum and a nasopharyngeal or oropharyngeal swab were collected from each participant by mobile phlebotomists. Additional blood draws and questionnaires over an approximately 2-month period could optionally be provided by prospective study participants. Before DNA extraction, blood samples from the prospective study were shipped at room temperature or frozen.

Points on this clone: The target of this receptor is not known. No much larger clone exists at a distance of one base, and base qualities are not known.

CDR1 ENHRY and CDR2 SYGVKD are derived from the germline V gene. V ends up 6 bases short and J 5 bases short, with an unmatched junction base count of 4. Measured from the cysteine to the phenylalanine, the CDR3 is 13 residues long. The only DNA kept is the CDR3, 39 bases in frame from the first base. TCRbeta CDR3 regions were amplified from genomic DNA by means of the immunoSEQ Assay, a bias-controlled multiplex PCR. The original pipeline was this. The number of nucleated cells in each sample was estimated from the amplification of reference gene primers within the assay. Sequence reads were collapsed and filtered to measure the absolute abundance of every unique TCRbeta CDR3 rearrangement. Productive Simpson clonality was computed per sample as the square root of Simpson's diversity index over productive rearrangements. This is the immuneACCESS table as TCRdb keeps it, with only in-frame sequences that have V and J called. A part of the clones is gone; compared with another copy, unresolved V genes explain less than half, and the rest is unexplained. The V and J calls and clone size are taken from that table; D and trimming were inferred from the DNA. This sample holds some 320,000 clones; more than 75% were observed only once. The ten largest account for about 5% of the sample.

Points the paper makes about the study in general: Clinical and demographic metadata were provided uncurated, with the amount varying by source and participant.

The sample was PBMCs or T cells enriched from blood (not recorded which). This receptor was identified in a woman in her twenties or thirties who had recovered from COVID-19. The sequence is built from TRBV10-3 and TRBJ2-7; TRBD1 lines up with 10 middle nucleotides. CDR3 region: CAISGTGDDEQYF. In nucleotide form, the sequence is TGTGCCATCAGCGGGACAGGGGACGACGAGCAGTACTTC.